This entry lists 22 T cell receptor beta chains sequenced from one sample in a study of T cell repertoires in cytomegalovirus infection. TCRdb re-called the reads with MiXCR, one entry per CDR3 protein. The sample records about 330,000 distinct CDR3 sequences, roughly 9.5% being singletons. The sequenced material came from PBMCs. Every receptor here comes from a human donor in good health (CMV status not recorded). Some clones in this sample may be carry-over from other donors' samples.

This clonotype appeared a few times. The gene calls are TRBV19 and TRBJ2-2; a weak D match, TRBD2 (6 bases). The CDR3 has 13 residues. CDR1 is LNHDA and CDR2 is SQIVND in the germline V gene (reference sequence). V was trimmed by 3 bases and J by 6 bases, leaving 8 bases between them. CDR3 nucleotides: TGTGCCAGTAGTATCGGAGGGGCCGGGGAGCTGTTTTTT. It is translated as CASSIGGAGELFF.

The table lists this clonotype with many counts. The chain recombines TRBV7-2 with TRBJ2-3, with D uncertain. V dropped 1 base and J dropped 4 bases, with 9 bases sitting between them. Germline values: CDR1 SGHTA, CDR2 FQGNSA. The CDR3 sequence is 14 residues long. CDR3 nucleotides: TGTGCCAGCAGCTTAGAAGGAAAGCCAGATACGCAGTATTTT. Translation gives CASSLEGKPDTQYF.

This clonotype occurred a few times. The rearrangement joins TRBV6-6 to TRBJ2-5; 8 nucleotides agree with TRBD1. The V segment lost 7 bases and the J segment 4 bases; nucleotides outside the gene matches: 8. The germline V gene encodes CDR1 MNHNY and CDR2 SVGAGI (reference sequence). The CDR3 has 14 residues. Here the CDR3 reads CASTLTGAGETQYF. CDR3 coding DNA: TGTGCCAGCACCCTGACAGGGGCGGGAGAGACCCAGTACTTC.

This rearrangement joins TRBV6-2 or TRBV6-3 to TRBJ2-3; no reliable D call. V dropped 4 bases and J dropped 2 bases, with 10 bases sitting between them. This CDR3 has 14 amino acids. In germline, CDR1 is MNHEY, CDR2 SVGEGT. The CDR3 region has the DNA TGTGCCAGCAGTTGGACGGTGCCCACAGATACGCAGTATTTT. It codes for CASSWTVPTDTQYF.

This clonotype has at least ten counts. This rearrangement joins TRBV12-3 or TRBV12-4 to TRBJ1-1; D not certain. V was trimmed by 6 bases and J by 4 bases, leaving 12 bases between them. The CDR3 loop spans 13 amino acids. The CDR3 sequence: CASSLISGTEAFF. The CDR3 nucleotides are TGTGCCAGCAGCCTTATTAGCGGCACTGAAGCTTTCTTT.

The chain recombines TRBV6-1 with TRBJ2-7; the D is unclear. This CDR3 is 13 amino acids long. Trimming cost V 3 bases and J 1 base, with 7 bases left between them. Germline CDR1 MNHNS, CDR2 SASEGT. The CDR3 DNA is TGTGCCAGCAGTGACCCCAAATCCTACGAGCAGTACTTC. Amino acid sequence: CASSDPKSYEQYF.

The V call is TRBV19, the J call TRBJ2-1; 9 bases are a match to TRBD2. The ends lost 6 bases at V and 6 bases at J; junction bases unmatched: 9. Germline V gene sequence: CDR1 LNHDA, CDR2 SQIVND (reference sequence). The CDR3 contains 15 residues. CDR3 sequence (DNA): TGTGCCAGTAGCCTGGGCGGGGGGGCGCCCAATGAGCAGTTCTTC. Its translation: CASSLGGGAPNEQFF.

This clonotype turned up a few times. The chain has TRBV6-2 or TRBV6-3 and TRBJ1-5, with 7 nucleotides matching TRBD1. V shed 2 bases and J 2 bases; nucleotides not matched to a gene: 9. The CDR3 contains 17 residues. Germline V lookup: CDR1 MNHEY, CDR2 SVGEGT. The CDR3 loop is CASSYGLGGRGNQPQHF. The DNA of the CDR3 is TGTGCCAGCAGTTACGGCTTAGGGGGCCGGGGCAATCAGCCCCAGCATTTT.

The CDR3 coding sequence is TGTGCCAGTACTCCGGACAGGTACTCTGGAAACACCATATATTTT. Its translation: CASTPDRYSGNTIYF. This rearrangement joins TRBV19 to TRBJ1-3; 7 nucleotides match TRBD1. Trimming at V came to 7 bases and at J to 0 bases, leaving 6 bases not matched to a gene. Germline-derived CDR1 and CDR2 are LNHDA and SQIVND (reference sequence). The CDR3 totals 15 residues. The full variable domain, completed using reference TRBV19 and TRBJ1-3, is DGGITQSPKYLFRKEGQNVTLSCEQNLNHDAMYWYRQDPGQGLRLIYYSQIVNDFQKGDIAEGYSVSREKKESFPLTVTSAQKNPTAFYLCASTPDRYSGNTIYFGEGSWLTVV.

This clonotype was counted between two and nine times. The genes are TRBV11-1 and TRBJ2-2, with D perhaps TRBD2 (5 bases). Germline V CDR1 and CDR2: SGHAT, FQDESV (reference sequence). The CDR3 loop spans 14 amino acids. Trimming pared 4 bases from V and 1 base from J, leaving 7 bases between. CDR3 residues: CASSSTRNTGELFF. The CDR3 DNA reads TGTGCCAGCAGCTCAACTAGGAACACCGGGGAGCTGTTTTTT.

Turning to this clonotype: This may arise from a read error, as a much more abundant clone is one base away. This chain joins TRBV7-2 and TRBJ1-5; D is unresolved. In germline, CDR1 is SGHTA, CDR2 FQGNSA. The CDR3 extends over 15 amino acids. The CDR3 nucleotides read TGTGCCTGCAGCCCCACCCAGGTTGTTAATCAGCCCCAGCATTTT. It translates to CACSPTQVVNQPQHF.

V gene TRBV15 combines with J gene TRBJ1-6; D uncertain. With 5 bases removed from V and 5 bases from J, the gap between germline ends came to 7 bases. Looked up from germline, CDR1 is LNHNV and CDR2 is YYDKDF (reference sequence). This CDR3 contains 13 residues. CDR3 loop: CATSATHNSPLHF. The CDR3 coding sequence is TGTGCCACCAGCGCAACCCATAATTCACCCCTCCACTTT.

The J gene is TRBJ2-5, the V gene TRBV15; possibly TRBD1 or TRBD2 for D (5 bases each). Germline CDR1 and CDR2: LNHNV and YYDKDF (reference sequence). This CDR3 region has 15 residues. Deletions cut 1 base from V and 1 base from J, with 10 bases between. The CDR3 bases are TGTGCCACCAGCAGAGTGATGGGGGTCCAAGAGACCCAGTACTTC. It is translated as CATSRVMGVQETQYF. Based on the CDR3 plus reference TRBV15 and TRBJ2-5, the full variable domain is DAMVIQNPRYQVTQFGKPVTLSCSQTLNHNVMYWYQQKSSQAPKLLFHYYDKDFNNEADTPDNFQSRRPNTSFCFLDIRSPGLGDTAMYLCATSRVMGVQETQYFGPGTRLLVL.

Ten or more counts support this clonotype. The V call is TRBV12-3 or TRBV12-4, the J call TRBJ2-1; 12 positions match TRBD2. The CDR3 is 16 amino acids. V was pared by 11 bases and J by 7 bases, with 15 bases of the junction left unmatched. The CDR3 DNA is TGTGCCCTCCCAATAGCCACTAGCGGGGGGAAGAATGAGCAGTTCTTC. Amino acid sequence: CALPIATSGGKNEQFF.

This clonotype was seen at least ten times. The J gene is TRBJ2-2, the V gene TRBV7-2, with D maybe TRBD2 (5 bases). CDR3 length: 15 residues. Deletions cut 4 bases from V and 4 bases from J, with 13 bases between. Germline assignment: CDR1 SGHTA and CDR2 FQGNSA. The CDR3 coding sequence is TGTGCCAGCAGCTCCCAGTGGAGCGGCACCGGGGAGCTGTTTTTT. It specifies CASSSQWSGTGELFF.

The gene calls are TRBV18 and TRBJ2-7; weak D call: TRBD2 (5 bases). The CDR3 consists of 17 residues. The V gene lost 0 bases and the J gene lost 6 bases, with 21 bases spanning the gap. The germline V gene encodes CDR1 KGHSH and CDR2 LQKENI. This chain's CDR3 is CASSPPRLRESLGEQYF. The DNA for the CDR3 is TGTGCCAGCTCACCACCAAGATTGAGGGAGTCCCTCGGCGAGCAGTACTTC.

This clonotype occurred a few times. V usage is TRBV7-3 and J usage is TRBJ2-2; 7 bases fit TRBD1. The CDR3 is 15 residues long. The V gene end was trimmed by 6 bases and the J gene end by 2 bases; junction bases not matched to a gene: 6. Germline values: CDR1 SGHTA, CDR2 FQGTGA. This chain's CDR3 is CASSRQGPNTGELFF. CDR3 bases: TGTGCCAGCAGTCGACAGGGACCCAACACCGGGGAGCTGTTTTTT.

In its sample, this clonotype was seen many times. The V gene is TRBV7-3, the J gene TRBJ2-1; 9 nucleotides agree with TRBD2. J was trimmed by 7 bases and V by 0 bases; bases with no gene match: 13. The CDR3 is made up of 18 amino acids. CDR1 and CDR2 from the germline V gene are SGHTA and FQGTGA. CDR3 amino acids: CASSLTGVGTSRQNEQFF. The CDR3 DNA is TGTGCCAGCAGCTTAACAGGGGTGGGGACTAGCCGTCAAAATGAGCAGTTCTTC.

This clonotype was detected many times. V gene TRBV7-2 combines with J gene TRBJ2-5; D remains ambiguous. CDR3 length equals 14 residues. In germline, CDR1 is SGHTA, CDR2 FQGNSA. V lost 5 bases to trimming and J lost 5 bases, with 15 bases between them. The CDR3 coding sequence is TGTGCCAGCAGCCCCGACACCCGGCCTGAGACCCAGTACTTC. It specifies CASSPDTRPETQYF.

A remark on this clonotype: Just one base apart from a much larger clone, this may be a read error. The genes are TRBV7-4 and TRBJ1-5; D not resolved. The ends were cut back, 6 bases at V and 4 bases at J, with 10 bases in the middle. The CDR3 totals 13 residues. The germline CDR1 and CDR2 sequences are SGHVT and SQSDAQ. CDR3 sequence: CASRFGQNQPQHF. CDR3 bases: TGTGCCAGCAGGTTTGGCCAAAATCAGCCCCAGCATTTT. Based on the CDR3 plus reference TRBV7-4 and TRBJ1-5, the full variable domain is GAGVSQSPRYKVAKRGRDVALRCDSISGHVTLYWYRQTLGQGSEVLTYSQSDAQRDKSGRPSGRFSAERPERSVSTLKIQRTEQGDSAVYLCASRFGQNQPQHFGDGTRLSIL.

About this clonotype: This may arise from a read error, as a much more abundant clone is one base away. The chain recombines TRBV15 with TRBJ2-7; 10 nucleotides match TRBD2. Germline V gives CDR1 LNHNV, CDR2 YYDKDF (reference sequence). This CDR3 is built from 16 residues. CDR3 sequence reads: CATSGGASGRGYQQYF. Here the CDR3 DNA reads TGTGCCACCAGCGGGGGGGCTAGCGGGAGAGGCTACCAGCAGTACTTC.

This clonotype was found a few times. V usage is TRBV12-5 and J usage is TRBJ1-3, with D unclear. This CDR3 region has 15 residues. V was trimmed by 4 bases and J by 0 bases, leaving 10 bases between them. Per germline, CDR1 LGHNT and CDR2 FRNRAP. Here the CDR3 DNA reads TGTGCTAGTGGTTCGCGCCTTGTCTCTGGAAACACCATATATTTT. It specifies CASGSRLVSGNTIYF.